The clone carrying this T cell receptor beta chain turned up a few times. The junction had 5 bases not matched to a gene; V was cut back by 0 bases and J by 7 bases. The CDR3 spans 15 residues. CDR1 and CDR2 from the germline V gene are LGHDT and YNNKEL (reference sequence). RNA transcripts served as the template for amplifying TCR beta CDR3 regions. Primed by the HTBI set, a first-round RT-PCR was run on the TCR CDR3. TCRdb re-called the multiplex PCR reads with MiXCR, one entry per CDR3 protein. The top ten hold under 20% of the sample, which has around 560,000 distinct CDR3 sequences, roughly a sixth seen once. This sample is drawn from a study of T cells in Graves' hyperthyroidism and ophthalmopathy. Stable Graves' hyperthyroidism denoted no ophthalmopathy progression over 18 months. Patients aged 18 to 65 had newly diagnosed hyperthyroidism that had lasted under 2 months. PBMCs came from about 10 ml fresh peripheral blood.

V gene TRBV3-1 combines with J gene TRBJ1-2, with 10 bases that match TRBD1. The specimen sequenced was blood. This clonotype was obtained from a woman younger than 30 with Graves' hyperthyroidism. This CDR3 is CASSQDTTGGGGYTF. CDR3 nucleotide sequence: TGTGCCAGCAGCCAAGATACGACAGGGGGCGGTGGCTACACCTTC.